This T cell receptor (beta chain) was sequenced for a study of cytomegalovirus exposure and HLA in healthy donors. Regarding the study as a whole: A later analysis found TCR association rates differed by HLA locus, highest for DRB1 and lowest for HLA-C. Several top significant clusters appeared, in a later analysis, to be linked to common viral pathogens.

Notes on this clone: As yet, its antigen is unknown.

The PCR employed 60 Vbeta primers together with 13 Jbeta primers. Generated by immunoSEQ multiplex PCR, the TCRdb table keeps only in-frame clones and is missing some. The sample lists fewer than 250,000 clones; approximately 80% were seen once. Germline-derived CDR1 and CDR2 are SGHAT and FQNNGV. CDR3 length equals 15 residues. The V end was cut by 1 base, the J end by 0 bases, with 10 bases between. The rearrangement joins TRBV11-2 to TRBJ2-7; D call uncertain. The sequenced sample consisted of PBMCs. The sequence was obtained from a man aged 25-45 years in good health and CMV-seronegative. CDR3 sequence (DNA): TGTGCCAGCAGCTTAGTTCAAAGCGACTCCTACGAGCAGTACTTC. Translating it yields CASSLVQSDSYEQYF.